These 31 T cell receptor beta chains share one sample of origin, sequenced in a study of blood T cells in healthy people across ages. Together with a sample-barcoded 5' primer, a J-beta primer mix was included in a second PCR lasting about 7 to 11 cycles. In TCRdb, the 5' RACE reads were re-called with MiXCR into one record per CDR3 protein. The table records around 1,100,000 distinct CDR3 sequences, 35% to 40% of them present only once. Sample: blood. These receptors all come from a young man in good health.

The CDR3 reads CASSPRPSGEQYF. CDR3 DNA: TGTGCCAGCAGCCCTCGACCCTCTGGAGAGCAGTACTTC. The chain has TRBV12-3 or TRBV12-4 and TRBJ2-5; D gene uncertain. Trimming stripped 6 bases from V and 11 bases from J, with 19 bases between. This CDR3 contains 13 residues.

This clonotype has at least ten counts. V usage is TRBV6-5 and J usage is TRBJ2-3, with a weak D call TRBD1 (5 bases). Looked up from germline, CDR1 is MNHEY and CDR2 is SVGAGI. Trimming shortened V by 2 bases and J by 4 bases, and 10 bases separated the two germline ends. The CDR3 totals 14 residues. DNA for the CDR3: TGTGCCAGCAGTTACCAGGGCGGAGCAGATACGCAGTATTTT. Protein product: CASSYQGGADTQYF.

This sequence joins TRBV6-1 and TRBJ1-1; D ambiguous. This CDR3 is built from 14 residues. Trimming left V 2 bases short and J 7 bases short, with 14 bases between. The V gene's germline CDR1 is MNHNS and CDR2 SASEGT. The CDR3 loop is CASSENPRALEAFF. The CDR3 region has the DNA TGTGCCAGCAGTGAAAATCCCAGAGCCCTTGAAGCTTTCTTT.

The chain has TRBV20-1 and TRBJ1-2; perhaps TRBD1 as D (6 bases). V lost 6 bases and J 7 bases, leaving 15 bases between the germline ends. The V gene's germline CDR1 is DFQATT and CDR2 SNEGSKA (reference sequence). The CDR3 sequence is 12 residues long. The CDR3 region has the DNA TGCAGTGCAAGAACAGGGATGGGTGGCTACACCTTC. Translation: CSARTGMGGYTF.

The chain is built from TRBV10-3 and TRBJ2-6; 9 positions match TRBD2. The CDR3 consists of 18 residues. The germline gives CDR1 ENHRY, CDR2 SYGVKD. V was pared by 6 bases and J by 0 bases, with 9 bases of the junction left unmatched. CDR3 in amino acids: CAIRASGTDRSGANVLTF. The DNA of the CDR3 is TGTGCCATCAGGGCTAGCGGGACTGATCGCTCTGGGGCCAACGTCCTGACTTTC.

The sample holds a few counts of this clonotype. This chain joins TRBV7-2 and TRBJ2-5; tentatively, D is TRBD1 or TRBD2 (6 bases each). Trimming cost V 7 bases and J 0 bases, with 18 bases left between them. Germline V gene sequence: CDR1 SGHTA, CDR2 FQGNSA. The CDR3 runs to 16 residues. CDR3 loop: CASKKSGAINQETQYF. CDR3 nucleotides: TGTGCCAGCAAAAAATCGGGGGCCATTAACCAAGAGACCCAGTACTTC.

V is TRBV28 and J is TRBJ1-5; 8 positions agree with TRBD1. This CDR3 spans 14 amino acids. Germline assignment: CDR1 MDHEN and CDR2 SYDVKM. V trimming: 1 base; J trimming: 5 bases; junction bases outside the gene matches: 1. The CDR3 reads CASSLSTGDQPQHF. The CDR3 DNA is TGTGCCAGCAGTTTATCGACAGGGGATCAGCCCCAGCATTTT.

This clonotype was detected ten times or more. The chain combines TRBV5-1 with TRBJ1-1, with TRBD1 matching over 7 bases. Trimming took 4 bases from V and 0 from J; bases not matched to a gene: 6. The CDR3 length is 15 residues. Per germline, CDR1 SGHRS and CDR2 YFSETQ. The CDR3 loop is CASSLEGAMNTEAFF. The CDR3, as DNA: TGCGCCAGCAGCCTTGAGGGGGCGATGAACACTGAAGCTTTCTTT.

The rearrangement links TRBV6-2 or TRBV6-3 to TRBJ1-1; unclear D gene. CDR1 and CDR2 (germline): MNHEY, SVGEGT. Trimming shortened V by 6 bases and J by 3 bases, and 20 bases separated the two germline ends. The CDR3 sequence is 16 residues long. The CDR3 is CASRRAEAISHTEAFF. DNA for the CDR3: TGTGCCAGCAGAAGGGCGGAGGCTATATCCCACACTGAAGCTTTCTTT.

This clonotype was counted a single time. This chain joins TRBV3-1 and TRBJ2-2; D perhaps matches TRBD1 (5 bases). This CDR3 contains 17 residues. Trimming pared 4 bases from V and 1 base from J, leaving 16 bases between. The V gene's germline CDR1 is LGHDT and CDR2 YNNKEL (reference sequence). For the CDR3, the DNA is TGTGCCAGCAGCCCCCTGGGGCTCCAAGTGAACACCGGGGAGCTGTTTTTT. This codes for CASSPLGLQVNTGELFF.

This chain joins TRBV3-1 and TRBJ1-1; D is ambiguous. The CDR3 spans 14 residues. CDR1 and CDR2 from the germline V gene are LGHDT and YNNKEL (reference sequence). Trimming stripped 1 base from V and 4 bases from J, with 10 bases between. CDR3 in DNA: TGTGCCAGCAGCCAAGGCTTTATCGGCACTGAAGCTTTCTTT. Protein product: CASSQGFIGTEAFF.

The CDR3 is CASSEGDINQPQHF. CDR3 in DNA: TGTGCCAGCAGCGAGGGAGATATTAATCAGCCCCAGCATTTT. The J gene is TRBJ1-5, the V gene TRBV7-9, with D uncertain. This CDR3 spans 14 amino acids. In germline, CDR1 is SEHNR, CDR2 FQNEAQ (reference sequence). Trimming removed 5 bases at V and 4 bases at J, with 12 bases between.

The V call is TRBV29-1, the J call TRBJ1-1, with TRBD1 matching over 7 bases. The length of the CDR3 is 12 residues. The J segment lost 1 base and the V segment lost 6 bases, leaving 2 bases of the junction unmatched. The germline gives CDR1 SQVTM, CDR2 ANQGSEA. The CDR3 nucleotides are TGCAGCGTCGGACAGGAGAACACTGAAGCTTTCTTT. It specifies CSVGQENTEAFF.

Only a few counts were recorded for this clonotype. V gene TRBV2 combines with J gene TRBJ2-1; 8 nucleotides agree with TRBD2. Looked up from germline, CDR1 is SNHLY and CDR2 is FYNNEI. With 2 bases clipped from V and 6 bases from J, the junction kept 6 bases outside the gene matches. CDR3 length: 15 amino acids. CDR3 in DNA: TGTGCCAGCAGTGAACTGACTAGCGTGGTCAATGAGCAGTTCTTC. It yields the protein CASSELTSVVNEQFF.

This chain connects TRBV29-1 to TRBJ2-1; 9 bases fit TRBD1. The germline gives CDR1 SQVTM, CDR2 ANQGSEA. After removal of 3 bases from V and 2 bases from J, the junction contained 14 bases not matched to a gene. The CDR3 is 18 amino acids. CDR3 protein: CSVERQGGPLHPYNEQFF. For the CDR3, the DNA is TGCAGCGTTGAGCGACAGGGGGGGCCTTTGCATCCCTACAATGAGCAGTTCTTC.

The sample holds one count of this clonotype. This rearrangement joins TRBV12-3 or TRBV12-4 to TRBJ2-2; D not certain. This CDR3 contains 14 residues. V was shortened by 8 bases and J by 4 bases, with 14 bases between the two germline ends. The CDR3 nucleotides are TGTGCCAGCCGCAATCAGAGTTTCACCGGGGAGCTGTTTTTT. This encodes CASRNQSFTGELFF.

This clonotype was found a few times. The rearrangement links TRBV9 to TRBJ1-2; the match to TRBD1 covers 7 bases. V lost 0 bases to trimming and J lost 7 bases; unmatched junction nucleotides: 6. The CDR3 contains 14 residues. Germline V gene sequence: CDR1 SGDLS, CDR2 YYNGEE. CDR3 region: CASSVAGTDPGYTF. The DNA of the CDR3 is TGTGCCAGCAGCGTAGCTGGGACAGATCCTGGCTACACCTTC.

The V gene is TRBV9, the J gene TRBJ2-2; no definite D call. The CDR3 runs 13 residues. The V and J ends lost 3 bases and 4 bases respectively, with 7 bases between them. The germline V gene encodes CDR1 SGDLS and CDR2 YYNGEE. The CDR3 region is CASSADPTGELFF. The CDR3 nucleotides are TGTGCCAGCAGCGCAGACCCCACCGGGGAGCTGTTTTTT.

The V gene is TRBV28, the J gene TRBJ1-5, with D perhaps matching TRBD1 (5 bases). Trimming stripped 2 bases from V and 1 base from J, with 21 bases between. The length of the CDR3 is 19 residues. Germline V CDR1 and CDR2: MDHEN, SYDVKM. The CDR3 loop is CASSLRLDSRAPSNQPQHF. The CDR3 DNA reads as TGTGCCAGCAGTTTAAGACTCGATTCCAGGGCCCCAAGCAATCAGCCCCAGCATTTT. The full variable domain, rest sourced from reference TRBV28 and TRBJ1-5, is DVKVTQSSRYLVKRTGEKVFLECVQDMDHENMFWYRQDPGLGLRLIYFSYDVKMKEKGDIPEGYSVSREKKERFSLILESASTNQTSMYLCASSLRLDSRAPSNQPQHFGDGTRLSIL.

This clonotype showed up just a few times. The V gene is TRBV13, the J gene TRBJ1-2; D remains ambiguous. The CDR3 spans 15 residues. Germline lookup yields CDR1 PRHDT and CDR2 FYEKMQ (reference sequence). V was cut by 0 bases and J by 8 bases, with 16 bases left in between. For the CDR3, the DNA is TGTGCCAGCAGCTTAGGAGGCCGCAACCCTATGGGCTACACCTTC. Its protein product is CASSLGGRNPMGYTF.

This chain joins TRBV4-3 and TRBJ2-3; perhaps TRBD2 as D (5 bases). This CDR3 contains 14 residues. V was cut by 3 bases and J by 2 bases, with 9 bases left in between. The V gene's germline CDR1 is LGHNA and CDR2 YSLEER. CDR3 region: CASSQDFNTDTQYF. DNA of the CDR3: TGCGCCAGCAGCCAGGACTTTAACACAGATACGCAGTATTTT.

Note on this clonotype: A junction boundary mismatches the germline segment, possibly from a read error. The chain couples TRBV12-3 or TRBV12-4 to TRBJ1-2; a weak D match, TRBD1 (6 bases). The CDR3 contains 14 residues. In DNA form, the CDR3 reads TGTGCCGGCAGACCGACAGGAAGCTACTATGGCTACACCTTC. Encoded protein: CAGRPTGSYYGYTF.

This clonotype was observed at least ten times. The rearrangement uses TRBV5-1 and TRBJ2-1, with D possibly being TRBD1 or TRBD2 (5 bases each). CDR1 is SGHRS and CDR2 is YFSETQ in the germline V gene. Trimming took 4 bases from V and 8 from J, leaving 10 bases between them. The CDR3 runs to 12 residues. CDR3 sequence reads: CASSLLGDEQFF. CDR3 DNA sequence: TGCGCCAGCAGCCTGTTGGGGGATGAGCAGTTCTTC. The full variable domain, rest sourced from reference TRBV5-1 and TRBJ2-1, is KAGVTQTPRYLIKTRGQQVTLSCSPISGHRSVSWYQQTPGQGLQFLFEYFSETQRNKGNFPGRFSGRQFSNSRSEMNVSTLELGDSALYLCASSLLGDEQFFGPGTRLTVL.

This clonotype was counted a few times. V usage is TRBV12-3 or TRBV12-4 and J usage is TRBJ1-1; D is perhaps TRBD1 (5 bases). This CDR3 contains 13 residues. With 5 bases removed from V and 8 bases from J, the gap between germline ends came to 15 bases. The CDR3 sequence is CASSPNGAGEAFF. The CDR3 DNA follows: TGTGCCAGCAGTCCCAACGGGGCAGGGGAAGCTTTCTTT.

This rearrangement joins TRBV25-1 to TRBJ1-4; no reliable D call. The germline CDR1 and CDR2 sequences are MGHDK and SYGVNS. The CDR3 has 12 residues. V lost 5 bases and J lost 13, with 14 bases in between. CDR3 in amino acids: CASSNRGEGLFF. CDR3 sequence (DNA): TGTGCCAGCAGTAACCGGGGAGAAGGACTGTTTTTT.

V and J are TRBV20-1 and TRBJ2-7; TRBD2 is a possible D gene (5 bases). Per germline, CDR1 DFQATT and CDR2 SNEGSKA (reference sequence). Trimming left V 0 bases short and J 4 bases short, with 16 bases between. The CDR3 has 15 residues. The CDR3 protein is CSARDEGRSSYEQYF. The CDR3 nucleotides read TGCAGTGCTAGAGATGAGGGCAGGAGTTCTTACGAGCAGTACTTC.

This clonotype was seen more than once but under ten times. CDR3 bases: TGTGCCATCAGTGCGCGGCGCTCCACAGATACGCAGTATTTT. It encodes CAISARRSTDTQYF. This chain uses TRBV10-3 with TRBJ2-3; D is uncertain. Trimming stripped 4 bases from V and 2 bases from J, with 10 bases between. The CDR3 covers 14 residues. Germline V lookup: CDR1 ENHRY, CDR2 SYGVKD.

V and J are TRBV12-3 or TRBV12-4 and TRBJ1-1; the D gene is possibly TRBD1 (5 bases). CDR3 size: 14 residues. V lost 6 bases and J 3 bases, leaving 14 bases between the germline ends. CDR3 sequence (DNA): TGTGCCAGCAGGGCAGGGACTTTGGACACTGAAGCTTTCTTT. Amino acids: CASRAGTLDTEAFF.

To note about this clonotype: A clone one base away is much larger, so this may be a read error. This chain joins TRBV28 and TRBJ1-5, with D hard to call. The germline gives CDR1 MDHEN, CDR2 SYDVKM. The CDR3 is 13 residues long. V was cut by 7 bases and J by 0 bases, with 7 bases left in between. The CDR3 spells CASMTDSNQPQHF. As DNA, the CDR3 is TGTGCCAGCATGACCGATAGCAATCAGCCCCAGCATTTT.

The CDR3 coding sequence is TGTGCCATCAGTGGGACAGGGGGTTATGAAAAACTGTTTTTT. Translating it yields CAISGTGGYEKLFF. V and J are TRBV10-3 and TRBJ1-4; the match to TRBD1 covers 10 bases. J gave up 6 bases and V 4 bases, and 2 bases lay outside the gene matches. CDR3 length equals 14 residues. Germline CDR1 reads ENHRY; CDR2 reads SYGVKD.

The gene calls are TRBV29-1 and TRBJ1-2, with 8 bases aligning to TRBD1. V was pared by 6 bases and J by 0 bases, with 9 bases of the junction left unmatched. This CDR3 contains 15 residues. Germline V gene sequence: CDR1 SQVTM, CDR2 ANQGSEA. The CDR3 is CSVSSGTGSNYGYTF. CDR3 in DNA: TGCAGCGTCTCTAGTGGGACAGGATCTAACTATGGCTACACCTTC. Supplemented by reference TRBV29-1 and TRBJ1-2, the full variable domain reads SAVISQKPSRDICQRGTSLTIQCQVDSQVTMMFWYRQQPGQSLTLIATANQGSEATYESGFVIDKFPISRPNLTFSTLTVSNMSPEDSSIYLCSVSSGTGSNYGYTFGSGTRLTVV.